These 15 T cell receptor beta chains originate from one sample sequenced in a study of cytotoxic CD8 clonotypes in ibrutinib-treated CLL (dated by TCRdb to the early 2020s). The method behind the library was the immunoSEQ multiplex PCR assay. Not all clones reach the TCRdb copy of this immuneACCESS table, which keeps in-frame sequences only. Checked studies attribute under half of the gap to unresolved V genes and leave the rest unexplained. Across this sample there are approximately 130,000 clones, with 84% seen only once. The ten largest clones take up about 3.3% of the sample. The time point label of this sample denotes: approximately 2 years on ibrutinib. Sequenced here: PBMCs, sampled after 24 months of ibrutinib treatment. These receptors all come from a human donor with chronic lymphocytic leukemia.

The chain joins TRBV6-5 to TRBJ2-5, with D perhaps being TRBD1 or TRBD2 (5 bases each). V lost 7 bases and J lost 6, with 12 bases in between. CDR1 and CDR2 from the germline V gene are MNHEY and SVGAGI. This CDR3 is built from 12 residues. The CDR3, as DNA: TGTGCCAGCACCGGGGACGGTCAGACCCAGTACTTC. Amino acid sequence: CASTGDGQTQYF.

This clone was counted once. The CDR3 sequence is CASSFTSGGFRETQYF. In DNA form, the CDR3 reads TGTGCCAGCAGTTTTACCTCGGGGGGGTTCCGAGAGACCCAGTACTTC. This chain connects TRBV28 to TRBJ2-5; 8 positions match TRBD2. J lost 4 bases, V lost 3 bases, and 10 bases had no gene match. CDR3 length equals 16 residues. Germline values: CDR1 MDHEN, CDR2 SYDVKM.

This clone is a singleton in its sample. The chain is built from TRBV6-1 and TRBJ2-7; the match to TRBD2 covers 9 bases. Trimming at V came to 0 bases and at J to 3 bases, leaving 15 bases not matched to a gene. The CDR3 has 19 residues. The germline CDR1 and CDR2 sequences are MNHNS and SASEGT. CDR3 sequence: CASSEAVVYGLAGFYEQYF. The CDR3 DNA follows: TGTGCCAGCAGTGAAGCGGTAGTGTATGGGCTAGCGGGGTTCTACGAGCAGTACTTC.

A few counts support this clone. The chain uses TRBV29-1 and TRBJ1-2, with D uncertain. Trimming removed 7 bases from V and 7 bases from J, with 13 bases in between. The length of the CDR3 is 11 residues. The V gene's germline CDR1 is SQVTM and CDR2 ANQGSEA. The DNA for the CDR3 is TGCAGCGGGAGGAATCCCCGTGGCTACACCTTC. This encodes CSGRNPRGYTF. Full variable domain (missing parts from reference TRBV29-1 and TRBJ1-2): SAVISQKPSRDICQRGTSLTIQCQVDSQVTMMFWYRQQPGQSLTLIATANQGSEATYESGFVIDKFPISRPNLTFSTLTVSNMSPEDSSIYLCSGRNPRGYTFGSGTRLTVV.

V gene TRBV5-1 combines with J gene TRBJ1-1; the match to TRBD1 covers 10 bases. V dropped 0 bases and J dropped 7; count of bases not matched to a gene: 3. There are 14 residues in the CDR3. Germline V CDR1 and CDR2: SGHRS, YFSETQ. For the CDR3, the DNA is TGCGCCAGCAGCTTGGGGGGACAGGGGCGTGAAGCTTTCTTT. It is translated as CASSLGGQGREAFF.

V is TRBV6-5 and J is TRBJ1-1; TRBD1 aligns across 9 bases. The CDR3 contains 15 residues. Germline loops: CDR1 MNHEY, CDR2 SVGAGI. The trim removed 6 bases at V and 0 bases at J, leaving 5 bases unmatched. This chain's CDR3 is CASRRQGVMNTEAFF. CDR3 sequence (DNA): TGTGCCAGCAGACGACAGGGGGTGATGAACACTGAAGCTTTCTTT.

The chain has TRBV18 and TRBJ2-7, with a tentative D call TRBD2 (5 bases). The germline V gene encodes CDR1 KGHSH and CDR2 LQKENI. Trimming stripped 2 bases from V and 1 base from J, with 9 bases between. The CDR3 is 14 amino acids. CDR3 sequence (DNA): TGTGCCAGCTCACCAGAGGGCGGTTCCTACGAGCAGTACTTC. This sequence encodes CASSPEGGSYEQYF.

This chain joins TRBV20-1 and TRBJ2-3; D unresolved. The germline gives CDR1 DFQATT, CDR2 SNEGSKA (reference sequence). This CDR3 has 11 amino acids. The germline V and J ends were trimmed by 2 bases and 6 bases, with 6 bases remaining between them. The CDR3 loop is CSARRQDTQYF. CDR3 bases: TGCAGTGCTAGAAGGCAGGATACGCAGTATTTT.

The CDR3 protein is CASSLALGDLNTEAFF. In DNA, the CDR3 is TGTGCCAGCAGCTTAGCCTTGGGGGACCTGAACACTGAAGCTTTCTTT. The chain recombines TRBV7-6 with TRBJ1-1, with a tentative D call TRBD1 (5 bases). Trimming cost V 0 bases and J 0 bases, with 11 bases left between them. Germline values: CDR1 SGHVS, CDR2 FNYEAQ. This CDR3 is built from 16 residues. The variable domain in full, with the rest retrieved from reference TRBV7-6 and TRBJ1-1, is GAGVSQSPRYKVTKRGQDVALRCDPISGHVSLYWYRQALGQGPEFLTYFNYEAQQDKSGLPNDRFSAERPEGSISTLTIQRTEQRDSAMYRCASSLALGDLNTEAFFGQGTRLTVV.

This clone has just a few counts. This chain connects TRBV6-6 to TRBJ2-1; 10 bases fit TRBD1. Germline V gene lookup returns CDR1 MNHNY and CDR2 SVGAGI (reference sequence). This CDR3 has 16 amino acids. The V segment lost 7 bases and the J segment 5 bases; nucleotides outside the gene matches: 11. The CDR3 DNA reads as TGTGCCAGCAAACCAGATTCGGGACAGGGGAACAATGAGCAGTTCTTC. This codes for CASKPDSGQGNNEQFF.

This rearrangement joins TRBV10-3 to TRBJ1-4; D uncertain. CDR3 length: 15 amino acids. The germline CDR1 and CDR2 sequences are ENHRY and SYGVKD. V dropped 3 bases and J dropped 3 bases, with 11 bases sitting between them. The CDR3 protein is CAISETAGPNEKLFF. Written as DNA, the CDR3 is TGTGCCATCAGTGAAACCGCAGGACCTAATGAAAAACTGTTTTTT.

This clone has just one count. The V and J genes are TRBV10-2 and TRBJ1-1, with TRBD1 matching 7 bases. The germline CDR1 and CDR2 sequences are WSHSY and SAAADI. The V segment lost 2 bases and the J segment 5 bases; nucleotides outside the gene matches: 8. The CDR3 contains 15 residues. This CDR3 is CASSEPRQGGTEAFF. In DNA, the CDR3 is TGCGCCAGCAGTGAGCCCCGACAGGGCGGTACTGAAGCTTTCTTT.

The rearrangement joins TRBV5-1 to TRBJ1-4; possible D gene TRBD1, 5 bases. The CDR3 totals 16 residues. Germline-derived CDR1 and CDR2 are SGHRS and YFSETQ. V dropped 4 bases and J dropped 0 bases, with 13 bases sitting between them. The CDR3 sequence is CASSQSEQATNEKLFF. CDR3 DNA: TGCGCCAGCAGCCAGTCTGAACAGGCAACTAATGAAAAACTGTTTTTT.

This chain connects TRBV5-5 to TRBJ1-1; D is uncertain. V was cut by 3 bases and J by 0 bases, with 15 bases left in between. The length of the CDR3 is 16 residues. Per germline, CDR1 SGHKS and CDR2 YYEKEE (reference sequence). CDR3: CASSSYGPPLNTEAFF. DNA for the CDR3: TGTGCCAGCAGCTCCTACGGACCTCCCCTGAACACTGAAGCTTTCTTT.

This chain joins TRBV18 and TRBJ2-2; tentatively, D is TRBD1 (5 bases). Germline V CDR1 and CDR2: KGHSH, LQKENI. Trimming took off 1 base at V and 0 bases at J, with 9 bases between the two ends. The CDR3 extends over 16 amino acids. The CDR3 bases are TGTGCCAGCTCACCACGATACAGGACGAACACCGGGGAGCTGTTTTTT. It is translated as CASSPRYRTNTGELFF.